Below, 14 T cell receptor beta chains from the same sample are listed, as sequenced in a study of early T cells in non-severe SARS-CoV-2 infection. TCRdb ran MiXCR on the 5' RACE reads and lists one entry per CDR3 protein. The profile covers some 50,000 distinct CDR3 sequences, with roughly 9.2% appearing a single time and 4.2% taken by the ten largest. The material sequenced was whole blood. The receptors were gathered from an adult who was a healthcare worker with PCR-confirmed SARS-CoV-2 infection or an uninfected control (not recorded which).

This clonotype appeared many times. This chain joins TRBV20-1 and TRBJ2-3; 8 bases map to TRBD2. CDR3 length equals 16 residues. J gave up 4 bases and V 1 base, and 10 bases lay outside the gene matches. Germline CDR1 is DFQATT and CDR2 is SNEGSKA (reference sequence). The DNA for the CDR3 is TGCAGTGCTAGAGCGGGAATAGCGGGATTCGCAGATACGCAGTATTTT. The encoded protein is CSARAGIAGFADTQYF.

This clonotype has more than one count but fewer than ten. The junction shows a germline mismatch at one end, possibly a read error. The chain recombines TRBV2 with TRBJ1-6; 9 positions match TRBD1. The CDR3 consists of 12 residues. Germline CDR1 reads SNHLY; CDR2 reads FYNNEI. The CDR3 DNA follows: TGTGCCGGCAGGACAGGGGTGTCACCCCTCCACTTT. Protein product: CAGRTGVSPLHF.

J is TRBJ2-3 and V is TRBV29-1; D gene unclear. Germline-derived CDR1 and CDR2 are SQVTM and ANQGSEA. The CDR3 contains 12 residues. V lost 6 bases and J 2 bases, leaving 9 bases between the germline ends. CDR3 sequence: CSVEKDTDTQYF. The CDR3 DNA follows: TGCAGCGTCGAAAAGGACACAGATACGCAGTATTTT.

The chain recombines TRBV9 with TRBJ2-3; TRBD2 might be the D (5 bases). This CDR3 region has 14 residues. Trimming pared 5 bases from V and 6 bases from J, leaving 16 bases between. Germline CDR1 SGDLS, CDR2 YYNGEE. The chain's CDR3 is CASRNGRGSDTQYF. The CDR3 coding sequence is TGTGCCAGCAGGAATGGACGGGGTTCGGATACGCAGTATTTT. Full variable domain (remainder filled in from reference TRBV9 and TRBJ2-3): DSGVTQTPKHLITATGQRVTLRCSPRSGDLSVYWYQQSLDQGLQFLIQYYNGEERAKGNILERFSAQQFPDLHSELNLSSLELGDSALYFCASRNGRGSDTQYFGPGTRLTVL.

The J gene is TRBJ2-1, the V gene TRBV29-1; D tentatively fits TRBD1 or TRBD2 (6 bases each). Germline-derived CDR1 and CDR2 are SQVTM and ANQGSEA. V was shortened by 4 bases and J by 6 bases, with 10 bases between the two germline ends. CDR3 length equals 12 residues. The CDR3 coding sequence is TGCAGCGTTGTACAGGGAGGCAATGAGCAGTTCTTC. Its translation is CSVVQGGNEQFF.

This clonotype was seen only a few times. The chain is built from TRBV20-1 and TRBJ2-4; 8 bases map to TRBD1. V gave up 5 bases and J gave up 3 bases; unmatched junction bases: 6. Looked up from germline, CDR1 is DFQATT and CDR2 is SNEGSKA (reference sequence). The CDR3 spans 14 residues. CDR3 in amino acids: CSAVTGDGKNIQYF. Written as DNA, the CDR3 is TGCAGTGCTGTGACAGGGGACGGCAAAAACATTCAGTACTTC.

This clonotype appeared many times. DNA for the CDR3: TGCAGCGCTGAGGAGACTAGCGGGGTCTCGCAGCAGTTCTTC. Translating it yields CSAEETSGVSQQFF. V usage is TRBV29-1 and J usage is TRBJ2-1; TRBD2 matches at 11 bases. The V gene end was trimmed by 7 bases and the J gene end by 11 bases; junction bases not matched to a gene: 13. From germline, CDR1 is SQVTM and CDR2 ANQGSEA. The CDR3 runs to 14 residues.

This clonotype was picked up many times. The rearrangement uses TRBV12-3 or TRBV12-4 and TRBJ2-1; 9 nucleotides line up with TRBD2. The CDR3 has 14 residues. Trimming removed 5 bases from V and 7 bases from J; junction bases left unmatched: 6. CDR3 residues: CASSPPAGGNEQFF. CDR3 in DNA: TGTGCCAGCAGTCCCCCAGCGGGAGGTAATGAGCAGTTCTTC.

This clonotype has at least ten counts. The chain combines TRBV12-3 or TRBV12-4 with TRBJ2-7; 8 nucleotides agree with TRBD2. V was clipped by 6 bases and J by 7 bases; unmatched bases: 14. The CDR3 spans 15 residues. The CDR3 region is CASRVGTSEFGEQYF. The CDR3 coding sequence is TGTGCCAGCAGGGTAGGGACTAGTGAATTTGGTGAGCAGTACTTC.

This clonotype was observed at least ten times. This sequence joins TRBV28 and TRBJ1-1, with D tentatively TRBD1 (5 bases). There are 12 residues in the CDR3. Trimming shortened V by 6 bases and J by 12 bases, and 17 bases separated the two germline ends. The germline gives CDR1 MDHEN, CDR2 SYDVKM. The CDR3 here is CASSQDSVFTFF. The CDR3, as DNA: TGTGCCAGCAGCCAAGACAGTGTTTTCACTTTCTTT.

The rearrangement links TRBV20-1 to TRBJ2-7, with 7 bases aligning to TRBD2. CDR1 and CDR2 (germline): DFQATT, SNEGSKA (reference sequence). The CDR3 runs to 15 residues. V trimming: 0 bases; J trimming: 3 bases; junction bases outside the gene matches: 8. CDR3 region: CSARDLGGNFYEQYF. The CDR3 region has the DNA TGCAGTGCTAGAGATTTGGGGGGGAACTTCTACGAGCAGTACTTC.

This clonotype was detected many times. The rearrangement links TRBV7-3 to TRBJ1-6, with 9 bases that match TRBD1. This CDR3 spans 20 amino acids. With 3 bases clipped from V and 7 bases from J, the junction kept 19 bases outside the gene matches. Per germline, CDR1 SGHTA and CDR2 FQGTGA. The CDR3 region is CASSFPLWASTGGENSPLHF. CDR3 coding DNA: TGTGCCAGCAGCTTCCCCCTGTGGGCTTCTACAGGGGGCGAGAATTCACCCCTCCACTTT.

This clonotype was seen repeatedly, ten times or more. The chain recombines TRBV19 with TRBJ2-2; D is perhaps TRBD1 (6 bases). The V end was cut by 7 bases, the J end by 1 base, with 7 bases between. The germline CDR1 and CDR2 sequences are LNHDA and SQIVND (reference sequence). This CDR3 has 13 residues. The CDR3 protein is CASNRVNTGELFF. The CDR3 DNA is TGTGCCAGTAACAGGGTGAACACCGGGGAGCTGTTTTTT.

This clonotype was counted between two and nine times. The chain uses TRBV5-6 and TRBJ1-2, with 7 bases lining up with TRBD1. Germline CDR1 is SGHDT and CDR2 is YYEEEE. The CDR3 covers 15 residues. The J segment lost 1 base and the V segment lost 2 bases, leaving 5 bases of the junction unmatched. The CDR3 sequence: CASSFIDRVNYGYTF. The DNA of the CDR3 is TGTGCCAGCAGCTTTATCGACAGGGTTAACTATGGCTACACCTTC.